This TCR beta chain was recorded in a study of CD8+ T cells in alopecia areata. The CDR3 loop spans 14 amino acids. The germline V and J ends were trimmed by 2 bases and 1 base, with 9 bases remaining between them. Germline V gives CDR1 SGHDN, CDR2 FVKESK. This clone was detected a few times. cDNA prepared by RNA extraction and subsequent reverse transcription served as the template for sequencing. Using immunoSEQ multiplex PCR, the repertoire was profiled, and TCRdb retains in-frame clones only, with some absent. There are about 200,000 clones in the sample; 55% to 70% occur only once, and more than 3.5% lies in the top ten. Treatment of the sample: oral pan-JAK inhibitor, 5-10 mg twice daily. It was from alopecia areata patients that lesional scalp punch biopsies and peripheral blood were collected.

Source: CD4+ T cells sorted from blood, taken at week 4, from a patient treated with tofacitinib. J is TRBJ2-7 and V is TRBV14; a weak D match, TRBD1 (6 bases). This sequence was found in a human donor with alopecia areata. The CDR3 region has the DNA TGTGCCAGCAGCCAACCAGACAGGTCCTACGAGCAGTACTTC. This gives the protein CASSQPDRSYEQYF.